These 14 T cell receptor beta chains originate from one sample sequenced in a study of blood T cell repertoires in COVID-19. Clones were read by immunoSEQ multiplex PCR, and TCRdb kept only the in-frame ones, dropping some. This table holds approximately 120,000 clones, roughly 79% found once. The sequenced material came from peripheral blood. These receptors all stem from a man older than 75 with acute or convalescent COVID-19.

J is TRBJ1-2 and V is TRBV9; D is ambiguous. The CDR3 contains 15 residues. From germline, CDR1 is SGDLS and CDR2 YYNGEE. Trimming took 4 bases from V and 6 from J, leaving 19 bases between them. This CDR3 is CASSTNGVTLDGYTF. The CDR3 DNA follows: TGTGCCAGCAGCACCAACGGGGTCACCCTGGATGGCTACACCTTC.

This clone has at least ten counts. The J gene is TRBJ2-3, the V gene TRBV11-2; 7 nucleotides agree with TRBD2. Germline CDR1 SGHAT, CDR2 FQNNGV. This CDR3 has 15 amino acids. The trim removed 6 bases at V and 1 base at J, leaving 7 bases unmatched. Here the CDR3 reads CASRGWGGRTDTQYF. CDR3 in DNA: TGTGCCAGCAGGGGATGGGGGGGTCGCACAGATACGCAGTATTTT.

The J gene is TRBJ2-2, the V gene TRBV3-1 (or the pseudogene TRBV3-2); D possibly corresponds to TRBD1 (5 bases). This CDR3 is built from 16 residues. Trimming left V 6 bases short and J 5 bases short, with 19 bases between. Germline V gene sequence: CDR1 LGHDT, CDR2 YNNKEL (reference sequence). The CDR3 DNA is TGTGCCAGCAGTCTAAGTTCGGCAGGACATACCGGGGAGCTGTTTTTT. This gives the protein CASSLSSAGHTGELFF.

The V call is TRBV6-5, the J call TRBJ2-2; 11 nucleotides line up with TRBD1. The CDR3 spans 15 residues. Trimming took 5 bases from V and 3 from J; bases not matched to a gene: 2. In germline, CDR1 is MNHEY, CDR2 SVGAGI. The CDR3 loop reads CASSQGQGDTGELFF. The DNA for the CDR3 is TGTGCCAGCAGTCAGGGACAGGGGGACACCGGGGAGCTGTTTTTT.

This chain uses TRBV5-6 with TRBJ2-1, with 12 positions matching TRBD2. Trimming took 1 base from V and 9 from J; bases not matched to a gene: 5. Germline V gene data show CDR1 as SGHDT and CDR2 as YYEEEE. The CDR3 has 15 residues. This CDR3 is CASSLRLAGVGEQFF. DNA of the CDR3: TGTGCCAGCAGCTTGAGACTAGCGGGGGTCGGTGAGCAGTTCTTC.

CDR3 in DNA: TGTGCCAGCAGCCAAGCGGGACCGCAAGAGACCCAGTACTTC. Its translation is CASSQAGPQETQYF. V gene TRBV5-4 combines with J gene TRBJ2-5, with TRBD2 matching 7 bases. The CDR3 covers 14 residues. The germline CDR1 and CDR2 sequences are SGHNT and YYREEE (reference sequence). V was pared by 4 bases and J by 2 bases, with 5 bases of the junction left unmatched.

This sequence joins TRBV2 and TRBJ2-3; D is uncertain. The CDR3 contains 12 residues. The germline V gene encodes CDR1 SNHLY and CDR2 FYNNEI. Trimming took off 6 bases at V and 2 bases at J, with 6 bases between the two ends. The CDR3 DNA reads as TGTGCCAGCAGACGAGTCACAGATACGCAGTATTTT. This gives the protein CASRRVTDTQYF.

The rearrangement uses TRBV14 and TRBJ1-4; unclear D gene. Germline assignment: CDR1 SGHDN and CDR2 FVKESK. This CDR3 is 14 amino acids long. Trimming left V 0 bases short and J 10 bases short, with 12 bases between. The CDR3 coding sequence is TGTGCCAGCAGCCAAGATTGGGCGGGTGGAAAACTGTTTTTT. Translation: CASSQDWAGGKLFF.

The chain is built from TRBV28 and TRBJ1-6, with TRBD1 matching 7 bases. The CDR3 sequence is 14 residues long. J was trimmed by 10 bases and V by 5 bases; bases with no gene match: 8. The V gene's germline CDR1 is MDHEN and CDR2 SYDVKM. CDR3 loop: CASSILQGSSPLHF. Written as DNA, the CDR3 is TGTGCCAGCAGTATTCTACAGGGGTCGTCACCCCTCCACTTT.

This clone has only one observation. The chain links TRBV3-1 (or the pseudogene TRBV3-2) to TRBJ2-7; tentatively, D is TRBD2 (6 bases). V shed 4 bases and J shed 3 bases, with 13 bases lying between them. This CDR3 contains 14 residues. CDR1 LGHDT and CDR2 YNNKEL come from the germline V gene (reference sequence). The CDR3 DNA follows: TGTGCCAGCAGCCTCCACGGGACTGACTACGAGCAGTACTTC. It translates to CASSLHGTDYEQYF.

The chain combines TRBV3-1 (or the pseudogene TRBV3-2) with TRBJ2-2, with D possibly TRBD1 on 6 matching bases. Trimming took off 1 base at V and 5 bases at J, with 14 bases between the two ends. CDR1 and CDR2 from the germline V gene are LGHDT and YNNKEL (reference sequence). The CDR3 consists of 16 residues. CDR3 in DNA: TGTGCCAGCAGCCAAGCTGGGGGCCGACGGACCGGGGAGCTGTTTTTT. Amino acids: CASSQAGGRRTGELFF.

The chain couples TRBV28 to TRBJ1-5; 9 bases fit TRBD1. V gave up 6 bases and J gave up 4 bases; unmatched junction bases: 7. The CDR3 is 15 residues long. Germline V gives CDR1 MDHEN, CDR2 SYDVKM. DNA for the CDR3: TGTGCCAGCAGAAGGACAGGGGCCCTGAATCAGCCCCAGCATTTT. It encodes CASRRTGALNQPQHF.

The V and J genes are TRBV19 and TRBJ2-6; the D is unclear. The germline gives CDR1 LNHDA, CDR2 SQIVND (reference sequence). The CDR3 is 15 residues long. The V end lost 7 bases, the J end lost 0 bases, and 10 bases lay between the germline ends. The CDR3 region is CASTWQDSGANVLTF. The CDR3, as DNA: TGTGCCAGTACTTGGCAGGACTCTGGGGCCAACGTCCTGACTTTC.

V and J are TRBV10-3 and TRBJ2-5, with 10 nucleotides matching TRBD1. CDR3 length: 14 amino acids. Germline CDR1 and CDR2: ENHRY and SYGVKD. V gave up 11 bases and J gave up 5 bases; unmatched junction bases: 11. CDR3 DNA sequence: TGTGCCGTCCGACCGACAGGGGGCGGCGAGACCCAGTACTTC. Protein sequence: CAVRPTGGGETQYF.